This T cell receptor beta chain was sequenced in a study of cytomegalovirus exposure and HLA in healthy donors (dated by TCRdb to 2017 to 2019). In the study overall: An earlier analysis of some 550 of the donors reported roughly 270 Gb of sequence data and 100 million to 130 million unique TCR beta sequences from some 180 million T cells. Genome-wide SNP genotypes for about 65% of the 666 donors were used in a later genetic analysis, which treated that subset as a discovery cohort. The study used immunosequencing to profile the T cell repertoires of hundreds of subjects and linked those repertoires to cytomegalovirus serostatus. High-throughput TCR immunosequencing, statistical association of individual TCRs with disease status, and machine learning were combined to predict cytomegalovirus infection status. In addition to the first cohort of 650 to 750 subjects, a separate validation cohort of 120 different subjects was used. Among several hundred genotyped donors of the cohort, an average of about 220,000 unique TCR beta nucleotide sequences was sequenced per donor, of which 15% to 20% were non-productive. About five DR-DQ haplotypes were handled as single units for association and clustering because linkage in the cohort was strong. Of the 350 to 450 genotyped donors, roughly 80% were placed in the genetic ancestry cluster associated with self-reported Caucasian donors. Approximately 300 gigabases of sequencing data and around 85 million unique TCR sequences made up an early release that covered nearly 650 HLA-typed donors. Donor age, sex, ethnicity and CMV serostatus were compiled together with the repertoire data. All discovery cohort repertoires had been generated on a single sequencing platform. Rather than using new phenotypic data, the later analysis identified candidate immune exposures from TCR beta sequences and from how often those sequences occurred across donors. The study aimed to test whether cataloging public T cell receptors could reveal signatures of past pathogen exposure. To decide whether each TCR beta V gene segment behaved as functional or pseudogenic, an earlier analysis of 587 of the donors relied on high-throughput TCR beta sequencing. In a later analysis, previously published TCR beta repertoires from more than 500 donors were re-analyzed and high-resolution HLA genotyping was added so that TCR occurrence patterns could be studied. The number of donors typed differed by locus, with about 629-630 for A, B, C, DRB1 and DQB1, more than 500 for DQA1, over 600 for DPA1, and around 460 for DPB1. HLA typing included class I and class II loci at four-digit resolution.

Library method: the immunoSEQ multiplex PCR assay. For the multiplex PCR, a mixture combining 60 forward primers for TCR Vbeta segments and 13 reverse primers for TCR Jbeta segments was used. A multiplex PCR assay on genomic DNA amplified the CDR3 region of rearranged TCR beta genes. The Illumina HiSeq System was used to sequence the amplified TCR beta libraries as 87-base-pair reads. Turning to the authors' computational methods: A later analysis counted about 80 million unique TCR beta chains across the 670 or so repertoires, and 10 million to 12 million of these chains were shared by at least two donors. Raw reads were error-corrected and collapsed into unique sequences with a nearest-neighbor algorithm that merged closely related sequences to remove PCR and sequencing errors. Alignment of CDR3 sequences to IMGT reference sequences was used to assign V, D and J gene segments. Each retained sequence needed at least a six-nucleotide match to both a V gene segment and a J gene segment. Rearrangements were classified as productive when the CDR3 lacked stop codons and remained in frame with V and J, and all other rearrangements were classified as non-productive. Following IMGT convention, CDR3 was defined as the stretch from the second conserved V-encoded cysteine to the conserved J-encoded phenylalanine. The earlier analysis of about 570 of the donors excluded any sequence lacking an unambiguous match to a single V gene segment. An earlier analysis of several hundred of the donors classified V segments as functional when productive rearrangements were above 56.7% and as segregating when the standard deviation between donors was above 5%. To diagnose cytomegalovirus status from the catalog of TCR beta chain sequences, a statistical classification framework was built. V and J gene assignment, in a later analysis, came from comparing TCR nucleotide sequences with IMGT/GENE-DB human TR gene sequences. In a later analysis, CDR3 sequences and most-parsimonious VDJ recombination scenarios were assigned using the TCRdist pipeline. In a later analysis, each TCR beta chain was defined by its CDR3 amino acid sequence together with its V-gene family, and reads lacking a unique V-gene family were excluded. A later analysis removed several hundred highly shared, low-generation-probability nucleotide sequences to deal with suspected cross-contamination and a sequencing artifact. A later analysis calculated a clonal expansion index for each public chain from normalized within-repertoire ranks of inferred template counts. Generation probabilities in a later analysis came from a VDJ recombination model fitted to out-of-frame rearrangements, and those results were checked against IGoR. In a later analysis, TCR-TCR, TCR-HLA and TCR-CMV co-occurrence was scored with hypergeometric tests, and a repertoire-size bias correction was applied to TCR pairs. In a later analysis, false discovery rates were estimated by permuting HLA or CMV assignments 20 times. In a later analysis, co-occurring TCRs were grouped using DBSCAN, and TCRdist sequence similarity was added for clustering within HLA-allele-positive subsets. Repertoires with fewer than 30,000 or more than 120,000 public chains, plus five repertoires with anomalous nucleotide sharing, were excluded from co-occurrence clustering. Imported from immuneACCESS, the table was reduced by TCRdb to in-frame sequences with V and J called. These copies leave out some clones; in studies compared against another copy, an unresolved V gene accounts for under half, and the cause of the remainder is not known. V, J and clone size reflect that table, while D and trimming were determined from the DNA. This sample holds about 210,000 clones; 82% were observed only once. The ten largest clones add up to 4.5% to 7% of the sample.

Regarding this clone: This clone's antigen is unknown. No qualities accompany the bases; no much larger clone lies one base away.

Study-level results and caveats: Because the 87-base-pair reads could not distinguish some IMGT-functional V segments, including TRBV6-2 and TRBV6-3, those segments were excluded. A total of fewer than 200 TCR beta chains were listed by the study as associated with cytomegalovirus. A later analysis reported that several top co-occurrence clusters appeared linked to parvovirus B19, influenza, CMV and Epstein-Barr virus. Sequencing depth was assumed to be roughly uniform across donors in the presence/absence analyses, though that assumption may not hold. In a later analysis, TCR association rates were found to vary across HLA loci, with the most associated TCRs seen for DRB1 alleles and the fewest for HLA-C alleles. For the cohort, immune exposure information was limited to CMV serostatus. Correlated functional status among segregating V segments might be attributable to linkage disequilibrium, but an unknown experimental factor could not be ruled out. Strong co-occurrence of HLA alleles, especially DR and DQ, made assigning TCR associations to individual alleles difficult. The cohort was sequenced for TCR beta chains only, and without alpha or paired-chain data the features that could be detected were limited. The classifier was reported to diagnose cytomegalovirus status with high specificity and sensitivity in both the original cohort and the validation cohort. An association between a missense DCLRE1C variant and V-gene and J-gene trimming of TCR beta chains was found in a later genetic analysis and replicated in an independent cohort. In vitro tests confirmed that a few of the cytomegalovirus-associated TCR beta chains recognize cytomegalovirus antigens. Most TCR sequences were observed very rarely across donors, whereas some public TCRs were present in many individuals. Most CMV-associated TCR beta chains appeared to be HLA-restricted in a later analysis, and the HLA associations seemed to be driven largely by CMV exposure. Compared with the roughly 670-donor mean, donors in an Asian-associated ancestry cluster had fewer N-insertions in productive TCRs, according to a later genetic analysis. Compared with equally common non-associated chains, HLA-associated TCR beta chains in a later analysis were more clonally expanded and had lower generation probabilities. A further reported finding was that TCR beta sequences accurately predicted the HLA-A and HLA-B alleles for most subjects in the first cohort. Because some donors lacked HLA typing at each locus, the association tests relied only on the typed subset. Seventeen rarely observed V segments, including chromosome 9 orphons, were excluded from the earlier analysis of approximately 500 of the donors because counts were too low. A group of highly shared sequence variants was considered likely to be a technical artifact of the sequencing pipeline. Specific HLA alleles were associated with over 15,000 TCR beta sequences at a false discovery rate of 0.05 in a later analysis. In an earlier analysis of some 500 of the donors, most TCR beta V segments appeared in productive rearrangements about 87% or about 30% of the time, broadly matching IMGT annotations. According to the authors, the approach could potentially be generalized to other disease states and immunological phenotypes.

In total, just over 650 healthy bone marrow donors made up the cohort. At the time of sampling, every cohort member was nominally healthy, though immune exposures that went unrecorded were likely present. The donor tested CMV seropositive and was one of the 289 seropositive cohort members. Every donor gave a peripheral blood sample, and the peripheral blood mononuclear cells from that sample were used for TCR beta sequencing. The Qiagen DNeasy Blood Extraction Kit was used to extract genomic DNA from the blood cell samples. The germline V gene supplies CDR1 SGHRS and CDR2 YFSETQ. The CDR3 numbers 14 residues from cysteine through phenylalanine. Only CDR3 DNA remains: 42 bases, in frame from the first base. Cut back by 4 bases and 1 base, the V and J ends lie 10 bases apart.

This receptor was identified in a man between 35 and 55 years old in good health and CMV-seropositive. The sequence is built from TRBV5-1 and TRBJ2-3; TRBD2 might be the D gene, on 6 matching bases. The sample taken for sequencing was PBMCs. CDR3 loop: CASSPSGGTDTQYF. The bases read TGCGCCAGCAGCCCCTCGGGGGGCACAGATACGCAGTATTTT.